This T cell receptor beta chain derives from a study of T cells in Graves' hyperthyroidism and ophthalmopathy. Study-level results: The blood repertoire included most of the expanded thyroid clonotypes above 0.001. Ophthalmopathy was identified by the model a median around 6.9 months ahead of onset.

Newly diagnosed hyperthyroidism patients aged 18 to 65 years had disease lasting under 2 months. Regarding this clonotype: Its antigen is currently unknown.

RNA transcripts gave rise to amplified TCR beta CDR3 regions. The HTBI set primed first-round TCR CDR3 RT-PCR. From the multiplex PCR reads, TCRdb called clonotypes with MiXCR, one entry per CDR3 protein. The table lists around 580,000 distinct CDR3 sequences, around 46% of them singletons. The sequenced sample was peripheral blood or thyroid tissue (not recorded which). This sequence originates from a woman between 18 and 30 years old with Graves' hyperthyroidism.

The DNA of the CDR3 is TGCGTCCTAGGCAGGGGGCATGAGCAGTACTTC. Its translation: CVLGRGHEQYF. V and J are TRBV29-1 and TRBJ2-7, with 8 bases aligning to TRBD1. This CDR3 region has 11 residues. Per the germline V gene, CDR1 is SQVTM and CDR2 is ANQGSEA.